The 29 T cell receptor beta chains in this list originate from one sample, sequenced in a study of T cell responses to AZD1222 COVID-19 vaccine. Method: immunoSEQ multiplex PCR; TCRdb's copy keeps in-frame clones and lacks some. This sample has tens of thousands of clones, with 85% found just once. The sample consisted of peripheral blood, taken on day 0 of AZD1222 vaccination. The receptors derive from an adult in good health.

This clone was counted only a few times. The chain's CDR3 is CARENNYGYTF. CDR3 nucleotides: TGTGCCAGGGAGAATAACTATGGCTACACCTTC. The chain recombines TRBV21-1 with TRBJ1-2. TRBV21-1 is labeled a pseudogene. The length of the CDR3 is 11 residues.

The V and J genes are TRBV6-5 and TRBJ1-2, with D perhaps TRBD1 (6 bases). Between the trimmed V and J ends, which lost 4 bases and 2 bases, there was a span of 14 bases. Germline V gene lookup returns CDR1 MNHEY and CDR2 SVGAGI. The CDR3 runs 15 residues. The CDR3 coding sequence is TGTGCCAGCAGTTCACAGGGTAGGGGGAACTATGGCTACACCTTC. As protein: CASSSQGRGNYGYTF.

There are a few counts of this clone. The chain uses TRBV12-3 or TRBV12-4 and TRBJ2-1; D gene uncertain. Trimming took off 6 bases at V and 7 bases at J, with 13 bases between the two ends. The CDR3 is 13 amino acids. DNA of the CDR3: TGTGCCAGCAGGCTGGCCGATGGTAATGAGCAGTTCTTC. It yields the protein CASRLADGNEQFF.

In this sample, this clone turned up once. The V call is TRBV3-1 (or the pseudogene TRBV3-2), the J call TRBJ2-5; 7 bases are shared with TRBD2. V was clipped by 2 bases and J by 0 bases; unmatched bases: 6. This CDR3 spans 16 amino acids. Germline V CDR1 and CDR2: LGHDT, YNNKEL (reference sequence). The CDR3 loop is CASSQIYGGYQETQYF. CDR3 nucleotide sequence: TGTGCCAGCAGCCAAATTTACGGGGGGTACCAAGAGACCCAGTACTTC.

A word on this clone: Other DNA sequences in the sample encode the same CDR3. The CDR3 region is CASSQGQNTEAFF. The CDR3 DNA sequence: TGTGCCAGCTCACAGGGACAGAACACTGAAGCTTTCTTT. The chain uses TRBV18 and TRBJ1-1, with a possible D match to TRBD1 (6 bases). CDR1 and CDR2 from the germline V gene are KGHSH and LQKENI. The length of the CDR3 is 13 residues. Between the trimmed V and J ends, which lost 4 bases and 1 base, there was a span of 7 bases.

The CDR3 spells CASSIGVAYGYTF. CDR3 DNA: TGTGCCAGTAGTATAGGAGTCGCCTATGGCTACACCTTC. The V gene is TRBV19, the J gene TRBJ1-2; D gene unclear. CDR3 length equals 13 residues. Looked up from germline, CDR1 is LNHDA and CDR2 is SQIVND (reference sequence). V lost 1 base and J 4 bases, leaving 7 bases between the germline ends.

The chain couples TRBV12-3 or TRBV12-4 to TRBJ2-2; D gene uncertain. Trimming left V 3 bases short and J 5 bases short, with 7 bases between. This CDR3 has 13 amino acids. CDR3 residues: CASSFKGTGELFF. The CDR3 bases are TGTGCCAGCAGTTTCAAGGGAACCGGGGAGCTGTTTTTT.

The V call is TRBV5-6, the J call TRBJ2-1; 9 bases match TRBD2. Germline CDR1 SGHDT, CDR2 YYEEEE. CDR3 length: 19 residues. Trimming cost V 2 bases and J 4 bases; bases outside gene matches: 16. The CDR3 here is CASSFEFGSGGPLYNEQFF. For the CDR3, the DNA is TGTGCCAGCAGCTTTGAGTTTGGTAGCGGGGGCCCTCTATACAATGAGCAGTTCTTC.

The chain recombines TRBV24-1 with TRBJ2-2; 8 bases match TRBD2. Germline V gene lookup returns CDR1 KGHDR and CDR2 SFDVKD. The length of the CDR3 is 16 residues. Unmatched junction bases numbered 5, after V lost 3 bases and J lost 3 bases. CDR3 sequence: CATSDAGGGHTGELFF. CDR3 bases: TGTGCCACCAGTGATGCCGGGGGGGGTCACACCGGGGAGCTGTTTTTT.

CDR3 DNA sequence: TGTGCCAGCAGCTTATGGGGGGGACAGGGGCATGAAAAACTGTTTTTT. This gives the protein CASSLWGGQGHEKLFF. The chain couples TRBV7-2 to TRBJ1-4; 10 bases are shared with TRBD1. This CDR3 comprises 16 residues. The ends lost 2 bases at V and 6 bases at J; junction bases unmatched: 6. CDR1 and CDR2 (germline): SGHTA, FQGNSA.

V usage is TRBV4-2 and J usage is TRBJ2-5; the D gene is possibly TRBD1 (6 bases). Looked up from germline, CDR1 is LGHNA and CDR2 is YNFKEQ. The V gene lost 4 bases and the J gene lost 5 bases, with 20 bases spanning the gap. This CDR3 is 16 amino acids long. The CDR3 protein is CASSPGTSGGYETQYF. In DNA, the CDR3 is TGTGCCAGCAGCCCCGGAACGAGTGGGGGCTATGAGACCCAGTACTTC.

The V and J genes are TRBV5-6 and TRBJ2-2, with TRBD2 as a possible D gene (6 bases). Trimming took off 4 bases at V and 0 bases at J, with 13 bases between the two ends. This CDR3 region has 16 residues. Germline V gene sequence: CDR1 SGHDT, CDR2 YYEEEE. The CDR3 region is CASSRSGVANTGELFF. Here the CDR3 DNA reads TGTGCCAGCAGCCGGTCGGGAGTAGCGAACACCGGGGAGCTGTTTTTT.

This chain connects TRBV29-1 to TRBJ1-5; D is uncertain. The ends were cut back, 4 bases at V and 3 bases at J, with 7 bases in the middle. The germline gives CDR1 SQVTM, CDR2 ANQGSEA. The CDR3 consists of 12 residues. CDR3 amino acids: CSVGLPNQPQHF. DNA for the CDR3: TGCAGCGTTGGTCTGCCCAATCAGCCCCAGCATTTT.

The chain combines TRBV5-1 with TRBJ1-4; TRBD1 might be the D (5 bases). CDR3 length: 15 residues. The germline V gene encodes CDR1 SGHRS and CDR2 YFSETQ. Trimming cost V 1 base and J 8 bases, with 15 bases left between them. The CDR3 DNA reads TGCGCCAGCAGCTTGCAATGGGGGGTAGAAGAAAAACTGTTTTTT. This encodes CASSLQWGVEEKLFF.

The chain combines TRBV5-1 with TRBJ2-1, with a weak D call TRBD2 (6 bases). CDR1 is SGHRS, CDR2 YFSETQ, per germline. The CDR3 totals 17 residues. V shed 0 bases and J shed 2 bases, with 15 bases lying between them. The CDR3 DNA is TGCGCCAGCAGCTTGGGGTCTGCGGGGACTGCCTACAATGAGCAGTTCTTC. Translating gives CASSLGSAGTAYNEQFF.

This chain links TRBV12-3 or TRBV12-4 with TRBJ2-3; 7 bases are shared with TRBD2. V was pared by 10 bases and J by 2 bases, with 6 bases of the junction left unmatched. This CDR3 contains 13 residues. The CDR3 DNA reads TGTGCCACAGGACTAGTGAACACAGATACGCAGTATTTT. Translated: CATGLVNTDTQYF.

CDR3 sequence: CASSPRLKGADTQYF. CDR3 sequence (DNA): TGTGCCAGCTCACCACGTTTGAAGGGGGCAGATACGCAGTATTTT. The chain carries TRBV18 and TRBJ2-3, with a weak D call TRBD1 (6 bases). Germline lookup yields CDR1 KGHSH and CDR2 LQKENI. The V gene lost 1 base and the J gene lost 4 bases, with 12 bases spanning the gap. The CDR3 runs 15 residues.

V gene TRBV6-5 combines with J gene TRBJ2-3; tentative D call: TRBD1 (7 bases). V gave up 1 base and J gave up 2 bases, with 13 bases separating them. This CDR3 spans 16 amino acids. Germline V gene lookup returns CDR1 MNHEY and CDR2 SVGAGI. The CDR3 region has the DNA TGTGCCAGCAGTTACTGGGGGGACAGATCCACAGATACGCAGTATTTT. As protein: CASSYWGDRSTDTQYF.

The chain is built from TRBV28 and TRBJ2-3; 14 positions agree with TRBD2. V lost 3 bases and J lost 2; bases outside the gene matches: 7. CDR1 MDHEN and CDR2 SYDVKM come from the germline V gene. CDR3 length equals 18 residues. DNA of the CDR3: TGTGCCAGCAGTTTTCCGGGACTAGCGGGGGCCTTCACAGATACGCAGTATTTT. It specifies CASSFPGLAGAFTDTQYF.

The V and J genes are TRBV4-2 and TRBJ2-7; D is perhaps TRBD2 (5 bases). Trimming took 0 bases from V and 7 from J, leaving 16 bases between them. The germline V gene encodes CDR1 LGHNA and CDR2 YNFKEQ. The CDR3 has 15 amino acids. CDR3 protein: CASSQDAPTSGEQYF. In DNA form, the CDR3 reads TGTGCCAGCAGCCAAGATGCCCCTACCTCGGGGGAGCAGTACTTC.

V is TRBV6-5 and J is TRBJ2-1; the D is unclear. V was pared by 6 bases and J by 2 bases, with 14 bases between. The CDR3 runs 15 residues. The germline V gene has CDR1 MNHEY and CDR2 SVGAGI. For the CDR3, the DNA is TGTGCCAGCAGCGACCCACCCGCCACCTACAATGAGCAGTTCTTC. Protein sequence: CASSDPPATYNEQFF.

This chain joins TRBV18 and TRBJ1-5, with no clear D. The CDR3 is made up of 13 amino acids. Germline V lookup: CDR1 KGHSH, CDR2 LQKENI. V gave up 2 bases and J gave up 0 bases, with 2 bases separating them. CDR3 loop: CASSPGSNQPQHF. CDR3 DNA sequence: TGTGCCAGCTCACCAGGTAGCAATCAGCCCCAGCATTTT.

This sequence joins TRBV11-2 and TRBJ1-4; D gene uncertain. V was trimmed by 6 bases and J by 8 bases, leaving 7 bases between them. The CDR3 length is 11 residues. Germline loops: CDR1 SGHAT, CDR2 FQNNGV. Written as DNA, the CDR3 is TGTGCCAGCAGTATCGCAGAAAAACTGTTTTTT. Translating it yields CASSIAEKLFF.

The chain links TRBV6-5 to TRBJ2-7; tentatively, D is TRBD2 (7 bases). With 2 bases removed from V and 7 bases from J, the gap between germline ends came to 21 bases. CDR1 is MNHEY, CDR2 SVGAGI, per germline. CDR3 length: 16 residues. CDR3 in amino acids: CASSYPAGRGAGEQYF. DNA for the CDR3: TGTGCCAGCAGTTACCCCGCCGGACGGGGGGCGGGAGAGCAGTACTTC.

The chain recombines TRBV19 with TRBJ2-3; D tentatively fits TRBD1 or TRBD2 (5 bases each). Germline CDR1 reads LNHDA; CDR2 reads SQIVND (reference sequence). V dropped 1 base and J dropped 6 bases, with 20 bases sitting between them. The CDR3 is 17 amino acids. CDR3 in DNA: TGTGCCAGTAGTATAGTGCGCCAGGGAGTTTCGCTTGATACGCAGTATTTT. Translation gives CASSIVRQGVSLDTQYF.

This chain uses TRBV30 with TRBJ1-1; D call uncertain. The V gene lost 2 bases and the J gene lost 4 bases, with 11 bases spanning the gap. The germline V gene has CDR1 GTSNPN and CDR2 SVGIG (reference sequence). The CDR3 is 13 amino acids. The CDR3: CAWSSGLGTEAFF. Here the CDR3 DNA reads TGTGCCTGGAGTTCGGGTCTGGGCACTGAAGCTTTCTTT.

The V call is TRBV11-2, the J call TRBJ1-1; D is unresolved. Germline lookup yields CDR1 SGHAT and CDR2 FQNNGV. The CDR3 is 15 residues long. Trimming left V 1 base short and J 5 bases short, with 14 bases between. CDR3 region: CASSLGVLGGTEAFF. The CDR3 coding sequence is TGTGCCAGCAGCTTAGGGGTCCTCGGTGGGACTGAAGCTTTCTTT.

J is TRBJ2-5 and V is TRBV7-7; D is perhaps TRBD1 (5 bases). Germline V lookup: CDR1 SSHAT, CDR2 FNYEAQ (reference sequence). V was trimmed by 8 bases and J by 5 bases, leaving 21 bases between them. CDR3 size: 15 residues. CDR3 protein: CASSRNQGELETQYF. CDR3 in DNA: TGTGCCAGCTCCCGAAACCAGGGTGAATTGGAGACCCAGTACTTC.

V usage is TRBV4-1 and J usage is TRBJ2-2, with no clear D. Trimming left V 1 base short and J 6 bases short, with 9 bases between. Germline V gives CDR1 MGHRA, CDR2 YSYEKL. The CDR3 runs 14 residues. The CDR3 loop is CASSQGFGPGELFF. CDR3 nucleotides: TGCGCCAGCAGCCAAGGGTTCGGACCCGGGGAGCTGTTTTTT.